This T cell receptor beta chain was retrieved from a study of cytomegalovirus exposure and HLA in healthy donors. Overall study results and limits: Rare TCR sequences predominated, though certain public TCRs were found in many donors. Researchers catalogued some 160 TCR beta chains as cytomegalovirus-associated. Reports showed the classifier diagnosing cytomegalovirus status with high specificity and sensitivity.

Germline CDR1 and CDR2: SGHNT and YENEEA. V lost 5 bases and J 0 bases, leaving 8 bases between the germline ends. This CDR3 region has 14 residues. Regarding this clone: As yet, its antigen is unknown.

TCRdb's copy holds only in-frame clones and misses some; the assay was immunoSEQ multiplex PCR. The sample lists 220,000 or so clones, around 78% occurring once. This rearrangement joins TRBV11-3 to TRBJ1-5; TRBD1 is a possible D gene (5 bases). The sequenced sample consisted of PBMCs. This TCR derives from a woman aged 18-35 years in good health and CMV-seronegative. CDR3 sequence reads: CASSLQDSNQPQHF. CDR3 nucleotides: TGTGCCAGCAGCCTACAGGATAGCAATCAGCCCCAGCATTTT.